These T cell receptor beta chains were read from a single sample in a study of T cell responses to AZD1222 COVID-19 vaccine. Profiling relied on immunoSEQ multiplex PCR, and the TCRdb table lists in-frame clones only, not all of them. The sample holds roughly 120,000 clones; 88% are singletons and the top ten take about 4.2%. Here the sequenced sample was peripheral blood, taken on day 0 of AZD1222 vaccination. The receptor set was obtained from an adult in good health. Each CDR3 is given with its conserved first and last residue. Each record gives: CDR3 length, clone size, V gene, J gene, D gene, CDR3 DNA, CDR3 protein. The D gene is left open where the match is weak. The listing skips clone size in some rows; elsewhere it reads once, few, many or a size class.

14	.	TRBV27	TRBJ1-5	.	TGTGCCAGCACCACGTTACGGGGGAATCAGCCCCAGCATTTT	CASTTLRGNQPQHF
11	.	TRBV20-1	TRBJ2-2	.	TGCAGTGCCAAGATCACCGGGGAGCTGTTTTTT	CSAKITGELFF
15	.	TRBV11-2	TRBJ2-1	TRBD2	TGTGCCAGCAGCCCGCACGGGGGGGCCTACAATGAGCAGTTCTTC	CASSPHGGAYNEQFF
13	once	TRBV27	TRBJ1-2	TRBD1	TGTGCCAGCAGGGGGGACAGGATCTATGGCTACACCTTC	CASRGDRIYGYTF
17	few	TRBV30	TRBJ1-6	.	TGTGCCTGGAGTGGTTCAGGCCTGAGCTCCTATAATTCACCCCTCCACTTT	CAWSGSGLSSYNSPLHF
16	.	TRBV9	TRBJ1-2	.	TGTGCCAGCAGCGTGGGGGCCCGCCGGGGCGGCTATGGCTACACCTTC	CASSVGARRGGYGYTF
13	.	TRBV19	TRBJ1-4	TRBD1	TGTGCCACCCAGGACAGGGGGCGAGAAAAACTGTTTTTT	CATQDRGREKLFF
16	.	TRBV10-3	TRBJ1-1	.	TGTGCCATCAGTGAGTTTGTGGGGGCAACTAACACTGAAGCTTTCTTT	CAISEFVGATNTEAFF
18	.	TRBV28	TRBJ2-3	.	TGTGCCAGCAGTTTATACCACTCGGGGACGGGTAGCACAGATACGCAGTATTTT	CASSLYHSGTGSTDTQYF
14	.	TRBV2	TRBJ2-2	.	TGTGCCAGCAGCGGCAGGACTAACACCGGGGAGCTGTTTTTT	CASSGRTNTGELFF
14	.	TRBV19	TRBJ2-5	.	TGTGCCAGTAGTATAAGAGGACTCCAAGAGACCCAGTACTTC	CASSIRGLQETQYF
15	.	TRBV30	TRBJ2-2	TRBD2	TGTGCCTGGAGTGTGGGAGGGACCGACACCGGGGAGCTGTTTTTT	CAWSVGGTDTGELFF
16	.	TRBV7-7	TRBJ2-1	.	TGTGCCAGCAGCCCTAGGACGGACTCAGGGGTGAATGAGCAGTTCTTC	CASSPRTDSGVNEQFF
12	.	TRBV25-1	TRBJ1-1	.	TGTGCCAGCAGAAAGAAGGCAGCCGAAGCTTTCTTT	CASRKKAAEAFF
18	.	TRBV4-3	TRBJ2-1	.	TGCGCCAGCAGCCAAGTTTCCCAGGGTAGCTCCGGGCGCAATGAGCAGTTCTTC	CASSQVSQGSSGRNEQFF
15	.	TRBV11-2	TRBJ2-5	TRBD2	TGTGCCAGCAGCTTAGCGGGGGGGATCCAAGAGACCCAGTACTTC	CASSLAGGIQETQYF
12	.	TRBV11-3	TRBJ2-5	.	TGTGCCAGCAGCCCCGTCCAAGAGACCCAGTACTTC	CASSPVQETQYF
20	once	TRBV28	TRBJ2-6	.	TGTGCCAGCAGTTTAGGGGGCCTACAGGGAACCATCTCTGGGGCCAACGTCCTGACTTTC	CASSLGGLQGTISGANVLTF
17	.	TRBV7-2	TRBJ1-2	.	TGTGCCAGCAGCCAATCTTACGAGGCAGGGGTTGTTGGTGGCTACACCTTC	CASSQSYEAGVVGGYTF
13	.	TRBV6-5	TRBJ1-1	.	TGTGCCAGCAGTTACGTACCGAACACTGAAGCTTTCTTT	CASSYVPNTEAFF
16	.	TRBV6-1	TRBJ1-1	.	TGTGCCAGCAGTGAAGAGGTCGGAACCATGAACACTGAAGCTTTCTTT	CASSEEVGTMNTEAFF
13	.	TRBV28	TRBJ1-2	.	TGTGCCAGCAAAAAATCCAATAACTATGGCTACACCTTC	CASKKSNNYGYTF
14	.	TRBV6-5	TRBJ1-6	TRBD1	TGTGCCAGCGGACAGGGACCCCCGGATTCACCCCTCCACTTT	CASGQGPPDSPLHF
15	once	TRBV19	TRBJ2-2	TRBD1	TGTGCCACCAACTACAGGGGGAGGAACACCGGGGAGCTGTTTTTT	CATNYRGRNTGELFF
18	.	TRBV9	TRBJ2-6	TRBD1	TGTGCCAGCAGCTCCCGAGGGACAGCCGGCTCTGGGGCCAACGTCCTGACTTTC	CASSSRGTAGSGANVLTF
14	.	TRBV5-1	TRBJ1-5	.	TGCGCCAGCAGCGCAGGGTTAGGGAATCAGCCCCAGCATTTT	CASSAGLGNQPQHF
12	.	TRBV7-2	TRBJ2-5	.	TGTGCCAGCAGCTTAGGAATGGAGACCCAGTACTTC	CASSLGMETQYF
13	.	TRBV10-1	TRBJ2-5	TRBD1	TGCGCCAGCAGCCTGGACAGGGACGAGACCCAGTACTTC	CASSLDRDETQYF
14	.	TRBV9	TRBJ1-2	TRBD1	TGTGCCAGCAGCGTGACAGGGGAGACGTATGGCTACACCTTC	CASSVTGETYGYTF
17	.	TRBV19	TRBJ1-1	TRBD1	TGTGCCAGTATCTCCCGGGGGACAGGGAGAGTTGGCACTGAAGCTTTCTTT	CASISRGTGRVGTEAFF
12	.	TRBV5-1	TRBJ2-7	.	TGCGCCAGCAGAAACCCGGGTGGCGAGCAGTACTTC	CASRNPGGEQYF
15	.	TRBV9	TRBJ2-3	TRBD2	TGTGCCAGCAGCGTAGACGGAGGGACTAGTACTACGCAGTATTTT	CASSVDGGTSTTQYF
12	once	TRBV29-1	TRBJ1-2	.	TGCAGCGTTGAGGGGGGGCAGAGTGGCTACACCTTC	CSVEGGQSGYTF
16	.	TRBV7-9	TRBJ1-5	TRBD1	TGTGCCAGCAGCTCTACAGGGGAGGACAGCAATCAGCCCCAGCATTTT	CASSSTGEDSNQPQHF
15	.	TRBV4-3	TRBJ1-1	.	TGCGCCAGCAGCCAAAACTTAGACGGTAACACTGAAGCTTTCTTT	CASSQNLDGNTEAFF
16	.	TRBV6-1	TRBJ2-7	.	TGTGCCAGCAGTGAAGGGGGGGGGCAGAAGAGGTACGAGCAGTACTTC	CASSEGGGQKRYEQYF
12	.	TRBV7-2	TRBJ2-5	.	TGTGCCAGCAGCTTAAGTGAAAAGACCCAGTACTTC	CASSLSEKTQYF
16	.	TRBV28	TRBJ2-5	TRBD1	TGTGCCAGCAGTCCCTGGACAGGGGGACCCCAAGAGACCCAGTACTTC	CASSPWTGGPQETQYF
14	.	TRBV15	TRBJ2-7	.	TGTGCCACCAGCAGAGAAGCAGGTCCCTACGAGCAGTACTTC	CATSREAGPYEQYF
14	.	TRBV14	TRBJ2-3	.	TGTGCCAGCAGCCCACTCCGAAACACAGATACGCAGTATTTT	CASSPLRNTDTQYF
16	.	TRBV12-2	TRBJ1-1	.	TGTGCAAGTCGCTTAGCCCTCGGACAGGGAAACACTGAAGCTTTCTTT	CASRLALGQGNTEAFF
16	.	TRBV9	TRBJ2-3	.	TGTGCCAGCAGCCCCCGTTCTAGGGGGGCCCCAGATACGCAGTATTTT	CASSPRSRGAPDTQYF